This paragraph reports one T cell receptor (beta chain). Its antigen is undetermined. The data are from a study of Ad26.COV2.S vaccination and SARS-CoV-2 variants. At the level of the study: Once or twice, 56 days apart, Ad26.COV2.S was delivered intramuscularly.

The CDR3 runs 14 residues. V lost 5 bases, J lost 4 bases, and 3 bases stayed unmatched. Germline CDR1 SGHTA, CDR2 FQGNSA. Data came from immunoSEQ multiplex PCR; TCRdb stores just in-frame clones and leaves some out. The data show about 440,000 clones, with approximately 88% seen just once and about 13% held by the top ten. Overall study results and limits: Total T cell responses, in the TCR breadth and depth analyses, may have been underestimated. The study found higher spike-specific TCR breadth in vaccine than placebo recipients.

Treatment described: over 15 received Ad26.COV2.S at low or high dose, single or two shots; 5 received placebo; per-sample allocation not given. Repertoires come from day 63 after the first vaccine or placebo injection. The TCR was taken from a person aged 18-65 years who received the Ad26.COV2.S COVID-19 vaccine or a placebo. This chain joins TRBV7-2 and TRBJ1-5; the match to TRBD1 covers 9 bases. Sequences were derived from peripheral blood, sampled in a trial of Ad26.COV2.S vaccine versus placebo. This chain's CDR3 is CASSEGTGNQPQHF. In DNA, the CDR3 is TGTGCCAGCAGCGAGGGGACAGGGAATCAGCCCCAGCATTTT.